These 7 T cell receptor beta chains came from one sample sequenced in a study of blood T cell repertoires in COVID-19. Profiled with immunoSEQ multiplex PCR; TCRdb holds only in-frame clones, not every one. The sample consists of a few hundred thousand clones, approximately 90% of them appearing once. Source material: PBMCs or T cells enriched from blood (not recorded which). The receptors derive from an older woman in a cohort exposed to, infected with or recovered from COVID-19 (not recorded which).

This chain connects TRBV5-4 to TRBJ2-1; 8 nucleotides match TRBD2. The CDR3 sequence is 14 residues long. V trimming: 4 bases; J trimming: 6 bases; junction bases outside the gene matches: 6. Germline CDR1 and CDR2: SGHNT and YYREEE (reference sequence). The CDR3 here is CASSPPTSGNEQFF. The CDR3 coding sequence is TGTGCCAGCAGCCCACCAACTAGCGGCAATGAGCAGTTCTTC.

Here the CDR3 DNA reads TGTGCCAGCAGTTTATGGATGGGGACAGGGGCCCTTAGCACAGATACGCAGTATTTT. This translates into CASSLWMGTGALSTDTQYF. The chain couples TRBV28 to TRBJ2-3; 10 nucleotides line up with TRBD1. The trim removed 0 bases at V and 0 bases at J, leaving 9 bases unmatched. The CDR3 runs to 19 residues. Germline assignment: CDR1 MDHEN and CDR2 SYDVKM.

The chain recombines TRBV28 with TRBJ1-1; D possibly corresponds to TRBD1 (5 bases). Germline V CDR1 and CDR2: MDHEN, SYDVKM. The V gene lost 6 bases and the J gene lost 1 base, with 18 bases spanning the gap. The CDR3 is 16 residues long. This CDR3 is CASSPPLGDSNTEAFF. In DNA, the CDR3 is TGTGCCAGCAGCCCACCCTTAGGGGACTCGAACACTGAAGCTTTCTTT.

The V and J genes are TRBV5-1 and TRBJ1-1; weak D call: TRBD1 (6 bases). The CDR3 runs to 14 residues. V lost 2 bases and J lost 0, with 8 bases in between. Germline CDR1 is SGHRS and CDR2 is YFSETQ. In DNA form, the CDR3 reads TGCGCCAGCAGCTTCACAGGGCTGAACACTGAAGCTTTCTTT. Translation: CASSFTGLNTEAFF.

The V and J genes are TRBV6-6 and TRBJ1-1, with 10 positions matching TRBD1. Germline CDR1 reads MNHNY; CDR2 reads SVGAGI (reference sequence). J was trimmed by 2 bases and V by 6 bases; bases with no gene match: 3. This CDR3 contains 14 residues. CDR3 nucleotide sequence: TGTGCCAGCAGAGACAGGGGGCTTAACACTGAAGCTTTCTTT. Translating it yields CASRDRGLNTEAFF.

The rearrangement links TRBV7-2 to TRBJ2-7, with D perhaps TRBD2 (6 bases). Germline V gives CDR1 SGHTA, CDR2 FQGNSA. The CDR3 is made up of 15 amino acids. With 0 bases removed from V and 5 bases from J, the gap between germline ends came to 14 bases. This CDR3 reads CASSLAYGGFNEQYF. The CDR3 DNA sequence: TGTGCCAGCAGCTTAGCCTACGGGGGATTCAACGAGCAGTACTTC.

The V gene is TRBV3-1 (or the pseudogene TRBV3-2), the J gene TRBJ2-7; 9 bases are shared with TRBD1. The CDR3 is made up of 14 amino acids. The ends lost 4 bases at V and 6 bases at J; junction bases unmatched: 7. CDR1 LGHDT and CDR2 YNNKEL come from the germline V gene (reference sequence). CDR3 DNA sequence: TGTGCCAGCAGCCTTACTTGGACAGGGGTCGAGCAGTACTTC. This sequence encodes CASSLTWTGVEQYF.